The text below deals with one T cell receptor (beta chain). This CDR3 region has 16 residues. In germline, CDR1 is GTSNPN, CDR2 SVGIG (reference sequence). V was pared by 3 bases and J by 5 bases, with 8 bases of the junction left unmatched. This record comes from a study of blood T cell repertoires in COVID-19. Produced via immunoSEQ multiplex PCR; TCRdb's table is partial and in-frame only. The data show approximately 72,000 clones, around four fifths seen once. The receptor's source is an elderly woman with acute or convalescent COVID-19. Material for sequencing was peripheral blood. The chain employs TRBV30 and TRBJ2-7; 15 bases are a match to TRBD2. CDR3 region: CAWSKGLAGGGDEQYF. The CDR3 DNA reads as TGTGCCTGGAGCAAGGGACTAGCGGGAGGAGGTGACGAGCAGTACTTC.